This TCR beta chain was identified in a study of T cells in localized non-small cell lung cancer. Study observations and caveats: The highest T cell clonality was in uninvolved adjacent lung, above tumor. There were a median 57 of the top 100 tumor clones appearing in adjacent lung.

CDR1 is LGHNT, CDR2 FRNRAP, per germline. The CDR3 consists of 20 residues. The junction had 15 bases not matched to a gene; V was cut back by 2 bases and J by 3 bases. To note about this clone: Its antigen is unidentified.

Sequencing used immunoSEQ multiplex PCR; TCRdb keeps in-frame clones, though not all of them. The data show some 30,000 clones, with roughly nine tenths seen just once and around 3% held by the top ten. Sequences were derived from peripheral blood, sampled before any cancer treatment. The chain employs TRBV12-5 and TRBJ2-1, with TRBD2 identical over 11 bases. The TCR originated in a female donor older than 55 with stage I lung adenocarcinoma. The CDR3 sequence: CASGLSWTSGSIPHYNEQFF. In nucleotides, the CDR3 is TGTGCTAGTGGTTTGTCCTGGACTAGCGGGTCTATTCCCCACTACAATGAGCAGTTCTTC.